This T cell receptor (beta chain) was sequenced during a study of CD8 T cells in ankylosing spondylitis. TCRdb analysed the 5' RACE reads with MiXCR anew, one entry per CDR3 protein. This sample has roughly 180,000 distinct CDR3 sequences, with roughly 10% found just once. V shed 6 bases and J shed 5 bases, with 12 bases lying between them. This CDR3 has 13 amino acids. CDR1 is KGHDR and CDR2 is SFDVKD in the germline V gene. The chain links TRBV24-1 to TRBJ2-5; D unclear. Source material: blood, either unsorted or a sorted T cell fraction (not recorded which). This TCR derives from a female donor with ankylosing spondylitis or in good health (not recorded which). CDR3 bases: TGTGCCACCAGTCCTGGAATCGGGGAGACCCAGTACTTC. This translates into CATSPGIGETQYF.